The next 20 T cell receptor beta chains were all read from a single sample in a study of coeliac disease. The data were produced by immunoSEQ multiplex PCR, yet TCRdb's version contains in-frame clones alone and is incomplete. The sample contains some 3,600 clones, approximately 63% of which appear only once. Sequencing input: lymphocytes from the gut lamina propria. These receptors were taken from a man aged 65-85 years without celiac disease.

The chain is built from TRBV20-1 and TRBJ2-1, with D perhaps TRBD2 (6 bases). V was shortened by 1 base and J by 11 bases, with 9 bases between the two germline ends. CDR1 DFQATT and CDR2 SNEGSKA come from the germline V gene (reference sequence). The CDR3 covers 11 residues. The CDR3 DNA reads as TGCAGTGCTAGAGCGGGAGTTCAGCAGTTCTTC. This gives the protein CSARAGVQQFF.

This chain connects TRBV6-5 to TRBJ1-1, with D hard to call. The CDR3 is made up of 12 amino acids. The germline V gene encodes CDR1 MNHEY and CDR2 SVGAGI. Trimming took off 5 bases at V and 5 bases at J, with 9 bases between the two ends. The CDR3: CASSEGFTEAFF. The CDR3 coding sequence is TGTGCCAGCAGTGAGGGCTTTACTGAAGCTTTCTTT.

This clone is medium-sized by share. This chain uses TRBV2 with TRBJ1-2, with TRBD1 as a possible D gene (5 bases). Germline values: CDR1 SNHLY, CDR2 FYNNEI. This CDR3 is built from 12 residues. Trimming removed 6 bases at V and 8 bases at J, with 13 bases between. CDR3 DNA: TGTGCCAGCAGGCCCGGGGGGGAAGGCTACACCTTC. It codes for CASRPGGEGYTF.

This clone was picked up one time. The chain is built from TRBV6-6 and TRBJ1-2; 7 bases fit TRBD1. Germline values: CDR1 MNHNY, CDR2 SVGAGI (reference sequence). V trimming: 2 bases; J trimming: 3 bases; junction bases outside the gene matches: 6. The CDR3 is 15 residues long. The CDR3 is CASSYPTGNDYGYTF. Written as DNA, the CDR3 is TGTGCCAGCAGTTACCCGACAGGGAACGACTATGGCTACACCTTC.

This clone was counted only a few times. The chain has TRBV11-1 and TRBJ2-1; 14 positions match TRBD2. The ends lost 3 bases at V and 8 bases at J; junction bases unmatched: 6. There are 16 residues in the CDR3. Germline loops: CDR1 SGHAT, CDR2 FQDESV (reference sequence). In DNA form, the CDR3 reads TGTGCCAGCAGCTTTCTGACTAGCGGGGGGGTTGATGAGCAGTTCTTC. Its translation: CASSFLTSGGVDEQFF. Filled out from reference TRBV11-1 and TRBJ2-1, the complete variable domain reads EAEVAQSPRYKITEKSQAVAFWCDPISGHATLYWYRQILGQGPELLVQFQDESVVDDSQLPKDRFSAERLKGVDSTLKIQPAELGDSAMYLCASSFLTSGGVDEQFFGPGTRLTVL.

This clone was found a few times. The V gene is TRBV5-4, the J gene TRBJ2-7; a weak D match, TRBD1 (5 bases). Looked up from germline, CDR1 is SGHNT and CDR2 is YYREEE (reference sequence). The CDR3 runs to 14 residues. The germline V and J ends were trimmed by 3 bases and 10 bases, with 20 bases remaining between them. CDR3 nucleotide sequence: TGTGCCAGCAGCTCCACAGACAGCCGCATTCCTCAGTACTTC. Translating gives CASSSTDSRIPQYF.

The chain uses TRBV18 and TRBJ2-2; a possible D gene is TRBD2 (5 bases). Per germline, CDR1 KGHSH and CDR2 LQKENI. Trimming pared 3 bases from V and 5 bases from J, leaving 19 bases between. This CDR3 has 17 amino acids. The CDR3 region has the DNA TGTGCCAGCTCACCTGACCGGGTCCCGGGGATAACCGGGGAGCTGTTTTTT. Encoded protein: CASSPDRVPGITGELFF.

The chain links TRBV7-3 to TRBJ2-2; D gene ambiguous. V was clipped by 2 bases and J by 8 bases, with 6 bases between them. The CDR3 contains 12 residues. Germline values: CDR1 SGHTA, CDR2 FQGTGA. The CDR3 region is CASSLFRGELFF. CDR3 DNA sequence: TGTGCCAGCAGCTTATTCCGGGGGGAGCTGTTTTTT.

This clone was detected only once. This chain uses TRBV10-2 with TRBJ2-4; D perhaps matches TRBD1 (5 bases). CDR1 is WSHSY and CDR2 is SAAADI in the germline V gene. The V and J ends lost 5 bases and 0 bases respectively, with 14 bases between them. The CDR3 contains 16 residues. The CDR3: CASSLQDLIAKNIQYF. The CDR3 DNA is TGCGCCAGCAGTCTACAGGATCTTATAGCCAAAAACATTCAGTACTTC.

The chain couples TRBV28 to TRBJ1-1; D is undetermined. Between the trimmed V and J ends, which lost 6 bases and 7 bases, there was a span of 15 bases. Germline loops: CDR1 MDHEN, CDR2 SYDVKM. The CDR3 contains 13 residues. The CDR3, as DNA: TGTGCCAGCAGCCCCCCGGCGGGGATTGAAGCTTTCTTT. Encoded protein: CASSPPAGIEAFF.

The V and J genes are TRBV10-2 and TRBJ2-3; maybe TRBD1 (5 bases). Trimming removed 7 bases at V and 0 bases at J, with 8 bases between. The CDR3 has 13 amino acids. Germline loops: CDR1 WSHSY, CDR2 SAAADI. The CDR3 region has the DNA TGCGCCAGCAACCAGGGCAGCACAGATACGCAGTATTTT. Protein product: CASNQGSTDTQYF.

The chain uses TRBV11-2 and TRBJ2-1; a possible D gene is TRBD2 (6 bases). Between the trimmed V and J ends, which lost 1 base and 4 bases, there was a span of 8 bases. The germline V gene encodes CDR1 SGHAT and CDR2 FQNNGV. CDR3 length: 14 residues. This chain's CDR3 is CASSLGAGYNEQFF. The DNA of the CDR3 is TGTGCCAGCAGCTTAGGGGCGGGGTACAATGAGCAGTTCTTC.

This clone was seen only a few times. This chain joins TRBV20-1 and TRBJ2-5; tentative D call: TRBD1 (6 bases). CDR3 length equals 11 residues. Deletions cut 2 bases from V and 5 bases from J, with 6 bases between. From germline, CDR1 is DFQATT and CDR2 SNEGSKA (reference sequence). The CDR3 bases are TGCAGTGCTAGAAGGGGGGAGACCCAGTACTTC. Amino acids: CSARRGETQYF.

The gene calls are TRBV7-9 and TRBJ1-1; possible D gene TRBD1, 6 bases. Germline CDR1 and CDR2: SEHNR and FQNEAQ (reference sequence). Trimming removed 7 bases from V and 1 base from J, with 7 bases in between. The CDR3 spans 12 residues. This chain's CDR3 is CASTRGNTEAFF. The DNA of the CDR3 is TGTGCCAGCACCAGGGGGAACACTGAAGCTTTCTTT.

The rearrangement links TRBV5-1 to TRBJ1-2; 7 bases fit TRBD1. CDR1 SGHRS and CDR2 YFSETQ come from the germline V gene. This CDR3 has 14 residues. Unmatched junction bases numbered 10, after V lost 5 bases and J lost 6 bases. CDR3 nucleotide sequence: TGCGCCAGCAGGGAGACAGGGAAGTACCATGGCTACACCTTC. It is translated as CASRETGKYHGYTF.

The V and J genes are TRBV6-5 and TRBJ2-7, with 9 bases that match TRBD1. The CDR3 has 13 amino acids. CDR1 is MNHEY, CDR2 SVGAGI, per germline. V lost 6 bases and J lost 3; bases outside the gene matches: 3. CDR3 in amino acids: CASRKGQGYEQYF. DNA of the CDR3: TGTGCCAGCAGGAAGGGACAGGGCTACGAGCAGTACTTC.

The V and J genes are TRBV4-1 and TRBJ2-3, with 10 bases matching TRBD2. The ends lost 1 base at V and 2 bases at J; junction bases unmatched: 3. CDR3 size: 16 residues. Germline values: CDR1 MGHRA, CDR2 YSYEKL. CDR3 sequence: CASSQGTSGFTDTQYF. The CDR3 DNA is TGCGCCAGCAGCCAAGGGACTAGCGGCTTCACAGATACGCAGTATTTT.

This clone was recorded only once. CDR3 sequence (DNA): TGTGCCAGCAGTTCTGGGACTAGCACAGATACGCAGTATTTT. This codes for CASSSGTSTDTQYF. The chain combines TRBV7-2 with TRBJ2-3, with a possible D match to TRBD2 (6 bases). The CDR3 consists of 14 residues. The V end lost 6 bases, the J end lost 0 bases, and 10 bases lay between the germline ends. Germline CDR1 SGHTA, CDR2 FQGNSA.

This rearrangement joins TRBV18 to TRBJ2-3, with D possibly being TRBD2 (6 bases). The V gene's germline CDR1 is KGHSH and CDR2 LQKENI. The V end was cut by 3 bases, the J end by 4 bases, with 17 bases between. The CDR3 has 16 residues. DNA of the CDR3: TGTGCCAGCTCACCGGGGGACTCCCCCGGCGCAGATACGCAGTATTTT. It encodes CASSPGDSPGADTQYF.

The gene calls are TRBV18 and TRBJ2-1, with 9 nucleotides matching TRBD1. The germline CDR1 and CDR2 sequences are KGHSH and LQKENI. CDR3 length: 14 residues. Trimming took 7 bases from V and 4 from J; bases not matched to a gene: 5. As DNA, the CDR3 is TGTGCCAGCTTGGACAGGGGAGGATACAATGAGCAGTTCTTC. Translation: CASLDRGGYNEQFF. Supplemented by reference TRBV18 and TRBJ2-1, the full variable domain reads NAGVMQNPRHLVRRRGQEARLRCSPMKGHSHVYWYRQLPEEGLKFMVYLQKENIIDESGMPKERFSAEFPKEGPSILRIQQVVRGDSAAYFCASLDRGGYNEQFFGPGTRLTVL.